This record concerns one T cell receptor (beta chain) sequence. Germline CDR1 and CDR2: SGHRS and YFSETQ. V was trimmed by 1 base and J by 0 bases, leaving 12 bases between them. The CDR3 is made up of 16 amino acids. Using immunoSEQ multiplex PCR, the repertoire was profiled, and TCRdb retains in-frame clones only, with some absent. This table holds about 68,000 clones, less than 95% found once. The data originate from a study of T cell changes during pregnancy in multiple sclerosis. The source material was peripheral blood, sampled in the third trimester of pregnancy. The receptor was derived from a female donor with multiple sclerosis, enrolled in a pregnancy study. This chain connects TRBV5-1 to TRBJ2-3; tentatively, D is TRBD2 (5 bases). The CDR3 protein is CASSLWYGGSTDTQYF. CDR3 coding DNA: TGCGCCAGCAGCTTGTGGTACGGAGGTAGCACAGATACGCAGTATTTT.